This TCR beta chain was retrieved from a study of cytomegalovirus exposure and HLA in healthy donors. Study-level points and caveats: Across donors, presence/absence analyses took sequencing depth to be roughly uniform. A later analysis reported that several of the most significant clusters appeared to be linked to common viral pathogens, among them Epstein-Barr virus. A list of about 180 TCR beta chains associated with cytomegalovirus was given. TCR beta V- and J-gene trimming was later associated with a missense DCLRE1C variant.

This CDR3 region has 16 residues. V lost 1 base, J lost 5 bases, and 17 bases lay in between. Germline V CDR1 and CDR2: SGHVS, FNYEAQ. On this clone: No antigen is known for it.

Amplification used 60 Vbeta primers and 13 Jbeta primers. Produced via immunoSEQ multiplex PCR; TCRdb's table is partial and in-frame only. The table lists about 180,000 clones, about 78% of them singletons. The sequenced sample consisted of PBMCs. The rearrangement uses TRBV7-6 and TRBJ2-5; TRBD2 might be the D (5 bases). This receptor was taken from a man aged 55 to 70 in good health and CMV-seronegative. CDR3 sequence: CASSLVVAQAVETQYF. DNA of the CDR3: TGTGCCAGCAGCTTAGTGGTAGCGCAGGCGGTGGAGACCCAGTACTTC.